These 20 T cell receptor beta chains originate from one sample sequenced in a study of control samples from healthy donors and cancer patients. Produced via immunoSEQ multiplex PCR; TCRdb's table is partial and in-frame only. The sample gives under 200,000 clones, approximately 90% of which show up once; 0.65% to 0.75% is in the top ten. The sequencing sample was made of blood. These receptors all stem from a woman in her thirties in good health.

This rearrangement joins TRBV24-1 to TRBJ2-5; maybe TRBD2 (6 bases). This CDR3 region has 13 residues. V shed 3 bases and J shed 9 bases, with 13 bases lying between them. Germline V gene lookup returns CDR1 KGHDR and CDR2 SFDVKD. The CDR3 reads CATSDAGRWAQYF. The CDR3 DNA reads as TGTGCCACCAGTGATGCGGGGCGATGGGCCCAGTACTTC.

The chain has TRBV6-6 and TRBJ2-1; no firm D call. The CDR3 is 12 residues long. Germline CDR1 and CDR2: MNHNY and SVGAGI (reference sequence). V was trimmed by 6 bases and J by 8 bases, leaving 11 bases between them. The chain's CDR3 is CASSDTDDEQFF. In DNA form, the CDR3 reads TGTGCCAGCAGCGACACGGACGATGAGCAGTTCTTC.

The CDR3 is CASSFGLAGAVETQYF. The CDR3 nucleotides read TGCGCCAGCAGCTTCGGTCTAGCGGGAGCCGTAGAGACCCAGTACTTC. The genes are TRBV5-1 and TRBJ2-5, with 10 nucleotides matching TRBD2. V was pared by 2 bases and J by 4 bases, with 8 bases of the junction left unmatched. Germline V gives CDR1 SGHRS, CDR2 YFSETQ. The CDR3 covers 16 residues.

The gene calls are TRBV19 and TRBJ2-3; no definite D call. V was pared by 2 bases and J by 6 bases, with 3 bases between. In germline, CDR1 is LNHDA, CDR2 SQIVND (reference sequence). This CDR3 is 11 amino acids long. The CDR3 DNA reads as TGTGCCAGTAGTATAAGGGATACGCAGTATTTT. This encodes CASSIRDTQYF.

The V call is TRBV14, the J call TRBJ2-3; D gene ambiguous. The CDR3 has 14 amino acids. V lost 4 bases, J lost 2 bases, and 10 bases lay in between. The germline V gene encodes CDR1 SGHDN and CDR2 FVKESK. Here the CDR3 DNA reads TGTGCCAGCAGCCGGGTCGGGTTCACAGATACGCAGTATTTT. The encoded protein is CASSRVGFTDTQYF.

Of note for this clone: Other DNA sequences of this sample code for an identical CDR3. V is TRBV3-1 (or the pseudogene TRBV3-2) and J is TRBJ1-1; 11 bases align to TRBD1. V lost 3 bases and J lost 5; bases outside the gene matches: 2. Germline CDR1 is LGHDT and CDR2 is YNNKEL (reference sequence). This CDR3 has 14 amino acids. This CDR3 is CASSQGQGGTEAFF. The CDR3 DNA reads TGTGCCAGCAGCCAGGGACAGGGGGGTACTGAAGCTTTCTTT.

This chain joins TRBV15 and TRBJ2-5, with D possibly matching TRBD2 (6 bases). This CDR3 has 16 amino acids. CDR1 and CDR2 (germline): LNHNV, YYDKDF (reference sequence). With 1 base removed from V and 1 base from J, the gap between germline ends came to 13 bases. CDR3 coding DNA: TGTGCCACCAGCAGAGTGGAGGGGCTAGCCCAAGAGACCCAGTACTTC. Translated: CATSRVEGLAQETQYF. The variable domain in full, completed from reference TRBV15 and TRBJ2-5, reads DAMVIQNPRYQVTQFGKPVTLSCSQTLNHNVMYWYQQKSSQAPKLLFHYYDKDFNNEADTPDNFQSRRPNTSFCFLDIRSPGLGDTAMYLCATSRVEGLAQETQYFGPGTRLLVL.

This sequence joins TRBV5-8 and TRBJ2-7; tentative D call: TRBD2 (5 bases). Trimming took off 4 bases at V and 0 bases at J, with 8 bases between the two ends. CDR1 is SGHTS and CDR2 is YDEGEE in the germline V gene. This CDR3 region has 13 residues. The CDR3 reads CASSHTSSYEQYF. CDR3 coding DNA: TGTGCCAGCAGCCATACTAGCTCCTACGAGCAGTACTTC.

The rearrangement joins TRBV4-1 to TRBJ2-2, with a weak D call TRBD1 (6 bases). The ends were cut back, 4 bases at V and 4 bases at J, with 16 bases in the middle. This CDR3 has 16 residues. Germline loops: CDR1 MGHRA, CDR2 YSYEKL. The DNA for the CDR3 is TGCGCCAGCAGCCGGGACGGCAGGGGAAGCACCGGGGAGCTGTTTTTT. Amino acid sequence: CASSRDGRGSTGELFF.

In its sample, this clone was seen a few times. The genes are TRBV6-5 and TRBJ1-1; maybe TRBD1 (6 bases). The CDR3 length is 14 residues. Trimming cost V 7 bases and J 1 base, with 13 bases left between them. CDR1 is MNHEY and CDR2 is SVGAGI in the germline V gene. The CDR3, as DNA: TGTGCCAGCAAGAAAGGACAGTCGAACACTGAAGCTTTCTTT. Protein sequence: CASKKGQSNTEAFF.

This chain uses TRBV7-2 with TRBJ2-3; D is uncertain. CDR3 length: 16 amino acids. Germline lookup yields CDR1 SGHTA and CDR2 FQGNSA. The ends were cut back, 5 bases at V and 0 bases at J, with 15 bases in the middle. The DNA for the CDR3 is TGTGCCAGCAGCCCCCGGGTTGGGTCTAGCACAGATACGCAGTATTTT. Amino acid sequence: CASSPRVGSSTDTQYF.

The chain employs TRBV27 and TRBJ2-7; D possibly corresponds to TRBD1 (5 bases). CDR1 is MNHEY, CDR2 SMNVEV, per germline (reference sequence). CDR3 length: 14 residues. Trimming stripped 5 bases from V and 5 bases from J, with 16 bases between. The chain's CDR3 is CASSTQGSFHEQYF. CDR3 sequence (DNA): TGTGCCAGCAGTACCCAGGGTTCTTTCCACGAGCAGTACTTC.

The chain carries TRBV18 and TRBJ1-1; tentative D call: TRBD1 (6 bases). V gave up 3 bases and J gave up 3 bases, with 8 bases separating them. This CDR3 spans 13 amino acids. Per germline, CDR1 KGHSH and CDR2 LQKENI. Here the CDR3 reads CASSPNRDTEAFF. In DNA, the CDR3 is TGTGCCAGCTCACCTAACAGGGACACTGAAGCTTTCTTT.

The chain has TRBV7-9 and TRBJ1-2; D remains ambiguous. The CDR3 has 13 amino acids. Germline V gives CDR1 SEHNR, CDR2 FQNEAQ (reference sequence). V shed 1 base and J shed 8 bases, with 11 bases lying between them. CDR3 bases: TGTGCCAGCAGCTTAGACAGTCGGCGAGGCTACACCTTC. Amino acids: CASSLDSRRGYTF.

The chain is built from TRBV19 and TRBJ1-5; no firm D call. Trimming left V 7 bases short and J 1 base short, with 11 bases between. The CDR3 is 14 residues long. CDR1 LNHDA and CDR2 SQIVND come from the germline V gene (reference sequence). The CDR3 protein is CASKWGRSNQPQHF. CDR3 sequence (DNA): TGTGCCAGTAAGTGGGGTAGAAGCAATCAGCCCCAGCATTTT.

The rearrangement links TRBV28 to TRBJ2-3; possibly TRBD1 for D (6 bases). The V end lost 4 bases, the J end lost 3 bases, and 11 bases lay between the germline ends. Germline CDR1 and CDR2: MDHEN and SYDVKM. The CDR3 is made up of 14 amino acids. CDR3 sequence: CASSSQGLTDTQYF. CDR3 DNA sequence: TGTGCCAGCAGTTCGCAGGGGTTGACAGATACGCAGTATTTT.

The gene calls are TRBV5-1 and TRBJ2-1; a possible D gene is TRBD2 (5 bases). The CDR3 has 17 residues. The V end lost 4 bases, the J end lost 0 bases, and 17 bases lay between the germline ends. CDR1 and CDR2 (germline): SGHRS, YFSETQ. The CDR3 nucleotides read TGCGCCAGCAGCCAAACCCCCAGAGCGGTCTCCTACAATGAGCAGTTCTTC. Its protein product is CASSQTPRAVSYNEQFF.

The chain employs TRBV7-2 and TRBJ2-7, with D perhaps matching TRBD1 (7 bases). Between the trimmed V and J ends, which lost 3 bases and 3 bases, there was a span of 9 bases. Germline CDR1 reads SGHTA; CDR2 reads FQGNSA. This CDR3 comprises 13 residues. CDR3 loop: CASSFQGGYEQYF. CDR3 sequence (DNA): TGTGCCAGCAGCTTTCAGGGGGGCTACGAGCAGTACTTC.

The count of this clone is one. This chain links TRBV6-2 or TRBV6-3 with TRBJ2-5; perhaps TRBD1 as D (6 bases). The CDR3 is made up of 15 amino acids. CDR1 is MNHEY, CDR2 SVGEGT, per germline. The V end was cut by 5 bases, the J end by 1 base, with 14 bases between. CDR3 in DNA: TGTGCCAGCAGTCCCAACTGGGGGCTCCAAGAGACCCAGTACTTC. Amino acid sequence: CASSPNWGLQETQYF.

The chain couples TRBV28 to TRBJ2-3; 10 bases align to TRBD1. V gave up 6 bases and J gave up 3 bases; unmatched junction bases: 15. This CDR3 has 18 amino acids. Germline assignment: CDR1 MDHEN and CDR2 SYDVKM. The CDR3 region is CASSEAGTGAFRTDTQYF. The CDR3 bases are TGTGCCAGCAGCGAAGCCGGGACAGGGGCGTTTAGGACAGATACGCAGTATTTT.